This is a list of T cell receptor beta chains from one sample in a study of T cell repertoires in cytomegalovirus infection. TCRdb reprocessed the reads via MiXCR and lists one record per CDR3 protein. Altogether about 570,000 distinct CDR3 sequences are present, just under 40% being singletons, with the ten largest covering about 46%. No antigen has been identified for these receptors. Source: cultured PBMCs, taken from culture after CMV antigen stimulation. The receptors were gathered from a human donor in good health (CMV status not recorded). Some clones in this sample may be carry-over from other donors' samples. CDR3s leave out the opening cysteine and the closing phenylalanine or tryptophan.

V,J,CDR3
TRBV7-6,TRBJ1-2,ASSFPRGDREGGYT
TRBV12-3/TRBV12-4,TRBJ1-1,ASTIYRQHNTEAF
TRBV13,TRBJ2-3,ASSPRARGYTDTQY
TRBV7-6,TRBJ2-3,ASSLRTGGESTQY
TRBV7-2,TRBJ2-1,ASSSYRTGENEQF
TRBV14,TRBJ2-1,ASSHYTGLSHNEQF
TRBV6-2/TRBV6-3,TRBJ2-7,ASSFPGQGVDEQY
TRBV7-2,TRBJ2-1,ASSLGRGLNEQF
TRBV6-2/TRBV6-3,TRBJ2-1,ASSTILAGVMYEQF
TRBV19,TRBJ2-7,ASSAGGPREQY
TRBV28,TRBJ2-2,ASSKQVKDGELF
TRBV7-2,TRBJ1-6,ASSLAWGGTYNSPLH
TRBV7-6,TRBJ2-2,ASSTNARGAGELF
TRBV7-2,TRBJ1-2,ASSLVGGQPRGYT
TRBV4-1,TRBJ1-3,ASSQGDEGTRNTIY
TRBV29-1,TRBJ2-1,SVSDSSYNEQF